The 9 T cell receptor beta chains listed next were all sequenced from one sample in a study of cytomegalovirus exposure and HLA in healthy donors. 60 Vbeta and 13 Jbeta primers were used in PCR. The method was immunoSEQ multiplex PCR; TCRdb's version includes in-frame clones alone and lacks a portion of them. The sample lists 130,000 to 150,000 clones; roughly 65% were seen once. Sequenced sample: PBMCs. These receptors all stem from a man aged 55-75 years in good health and CMV-seronegative.

V is TRBV19 and J is TRBJ1-1; 7 bases match TRBD1. CDR3 length: 16 amino acids. V gave up 4 bases and J gave up 4 bases; unmatched junction bases: 12. Germline V CDR1 and CDR2: LNHDA, SQIVND (reference sequence). The CDR3 protein is CASSTLLQGWSTEAFF. The CDR3 coding sequence is TGTGCCAGTAGTACCCTATTACAGGGGTGGAGCACTGAAGCTTTCTTT.

This clone has just a few counts. Other DNA sequences in this specimen translate into the identical CDR3. This chain links TRBV9 with TRBJ2-7, with 13 bases lining up with TRBD2. Losses at the gene ends were 2 bases for V and 2 bases for J; bases not matched to a gene: 1. Germline assignment: CDR1 SGDLS and CDR2 YYNGEE. The CDR3 loop spans 15 amino acids. For the CDR3, the DNA is TGTGCCAGCAGCGTTGGGACTAGCGGGACCTACGAGCAGTACTTC. Translated: CASSVGTSGTYEQYF. Variable domain in full (rest from reference TRBV9 and TRBJ2-7): DSGVTQTPKHLITATGQRVTLRCSPRSGDLSVYWYQQSLDQGLQFLIQYYNGEERAKGNILERFSAQQFPDLHSELNLSSLELGDSALYFCASSVGTSGTYEQYFGPGTRLTVT.

V is TRBV5-4 and J is TRBJ2-7; D might be TRBD1 (6 bases). The CDR3 contains 13 residues. The germline V and J ends were trimmed by 2 bases and 7 bases, with 13 bases remaining between them. The germline CDR1 and CDR2 sequences are SGHNT and YYREEE (reference sequence). Here the CDR3 reads CASSLQGPLEQYF. CDR3 bases: TGTGCCAGCAGCTTACAGGGCCCTTTGGAGCAGTACTTC.

V is TRBV4-3 and J is TRBJ1-3, with 9 bases matching TRBD1. CDR3 length: 18 amino acids. Per the germline V gene, CDR1 is LGHNA and CDR2 is YSLEER. V lost 2 bases and J lost 2; bases outside the gene matches: 10. Here the CDR3 reads CASSQFSIGTGTGNTIYF. CDR3 in DNA: TGCGCCAGCAGCCAATTCTCCATCGGGACAGGGACTGGAAACACCATATATTTT.

V and J are TRBV7-3 and TRBJ1-6; TRBD1 is a possible D gene (5 bases). Germline CDR1 is SGHTA and CDR2 is FQGTGA. CDR3 length: 17 residues. V lost 3 bases and J lost 7, with 19 bases in between. In nucleotides, the CDR3 is TGTGCCAGCAGCTTCTCAGCCCCAGGGCTCGGGAATTCACCCCTCCACTTT. Protein product: CASSFSAPGLGNSPLHF.

This clone showed up just once. V and J are TRBV19 and TRBJ2-5, with a weak D call TRBD1 (5 bases). The V gene's germline CDR1 is LNHDA and CDR2 SQIVND (reference sequence). The CDR3 has 12 residues. With 4 bases removed from V and 4 bases from J, the gap between germline ends came to 7 bases. CDR3 sequence: CASSTGLETQYF. In nucleotides, the CDR3 is TGTGCCAGTAGTACAGGGTTAGAGACCCAGTACTTC.

Only a few counts were recorded for this clone. The chain is built from TRBV9 and TRBJ2-1; D is perhaps TRBD1 (6 bases). In germline, CDR1 is SGDLS, CDR2 YYNGEE. The length of the CDR3 is 15 residues. Between the trimmed V and J ends, which lost 0 bases and 6 bases, there was a span of 13 bases. The CDR3 spells CASSVGATGINEQFF. CDR3 coding DNA: TGTGCCAGCAGCGTAGGGGCCACAGGGATCAATGAGCAGTTCTTC. The variable domain in full, completed from reference TRBV9 and TRBJ2-1, reads DSGVTQTPKHLITATGQRVTLRCSPRSGDLSVYWYQQSLDQGLQFLIQYYNGEERAKGNILERFSAQQFPDLHSELNLSSLELGDSALYFCASSVGATGINEQFFGPGTRLTVL.

This clone was found a few times. V and J are TRBV25-1 and TRBJ2-3; D unresolved. The V gene's germline CDR1 is MGHDK and CDR2 SYGVNS. Trimming shortened V by 1 base and J by 8 bases, and 13 bases separated the two germline ends. This CDR3 comprises 14 residues. The CDR3 region has the DNA TGTGCCAGCAGTGAATTTGACCTTACGGGTACGCAGTATTTT. Its translation is CASSEFDLTGTQYF.

The V call is TRBV15, the J call TRBJ1-1; D is undetermined. The CDR3 is 15 amino acids. Germline lookup yields CDR1 LNHNV and CDR2 YYDKDF (reference sequence). Trimming shortened V by 1 base and J by 1 base, and 10 bases separated the two germline ends. The CDR3 region is CATSRVPSGNTEAFF. Here the CDR3 DNA reads TGTGCCACCAGCAGAGTTCCTTCGGGGAACACTGAAGCTTTCTTT.